This T cell receptor beta chain was recovered during a study of cytomegalovirus exposure and HLA in healthy donors. Study-level results: More clonal expansion characterized HLA-associated TCR beta chains than equally common others in a later analysis. A classifier reportedly called cytomegalovirus status with high sensitivity and specificity.

V shed 8 bases and J shed 6 bases, with 20 bases lying between them. The CDR3 is 15 residues long. Germline V gene data show CDR1 as MNHEY and CDR2 as SVGAGI. Primers for the PCR totalled 60 Vbeta and 13 Jbeta. Method: immunoSEQ multiplex PCR; TCRdb's copy keeps in-frame clones and lacks some. The sample consists of over 95,000 clones, over 75% of them appearing once. Healthy bone marrow donors supplied every sample. Unrecorded immune exposures were likely, despite nominal health at sampling. As for this clone: Its matching antigen is unknown.

This clonotype was obtained from a middle-aged man in good health and CMV-seronegative. The chain joins TRBV6-5 to TRBJ2-1; D is possibly TRBD1 (7 bases). The material sequenced was PBMCs. The CDR3 loop is CASARAGTAGNEQFF. In DNA, the CDR3 is TGTGCCAGCGCCCGGGCCGGGACAGCGGGCAATGAGCAGTTCTTC.